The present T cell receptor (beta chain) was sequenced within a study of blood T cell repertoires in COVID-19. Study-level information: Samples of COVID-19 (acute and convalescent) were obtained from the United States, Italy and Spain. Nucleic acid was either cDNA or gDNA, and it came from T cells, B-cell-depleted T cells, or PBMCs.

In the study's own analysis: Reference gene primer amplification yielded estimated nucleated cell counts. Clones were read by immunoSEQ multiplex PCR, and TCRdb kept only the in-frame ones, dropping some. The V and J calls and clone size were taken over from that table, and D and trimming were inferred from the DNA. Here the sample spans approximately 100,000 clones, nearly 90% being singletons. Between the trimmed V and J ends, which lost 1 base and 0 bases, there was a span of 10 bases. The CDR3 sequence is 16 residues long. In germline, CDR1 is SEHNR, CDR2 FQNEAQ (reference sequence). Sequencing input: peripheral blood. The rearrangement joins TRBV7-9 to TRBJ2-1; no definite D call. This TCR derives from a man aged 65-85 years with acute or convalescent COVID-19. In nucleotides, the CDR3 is TGTGCCAGCAGCTTAGAATCCGGGTTCTCCTACAATGAGCAGTTCTTC. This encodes CASSLESGFSYNEQFF.